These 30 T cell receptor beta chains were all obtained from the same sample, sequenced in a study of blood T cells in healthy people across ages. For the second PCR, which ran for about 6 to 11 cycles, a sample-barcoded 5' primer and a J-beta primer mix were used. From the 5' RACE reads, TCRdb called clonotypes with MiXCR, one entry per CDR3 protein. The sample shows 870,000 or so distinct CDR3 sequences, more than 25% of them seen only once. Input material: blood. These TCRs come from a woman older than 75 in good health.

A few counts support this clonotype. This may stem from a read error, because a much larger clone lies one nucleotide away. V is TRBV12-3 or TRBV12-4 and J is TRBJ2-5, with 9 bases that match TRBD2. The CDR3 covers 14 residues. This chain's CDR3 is CASSTTSGREAQYF. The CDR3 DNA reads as TGTGCCAGCAGCACAACTAGCGGGCGAGAGGCCCAGTACTTC.

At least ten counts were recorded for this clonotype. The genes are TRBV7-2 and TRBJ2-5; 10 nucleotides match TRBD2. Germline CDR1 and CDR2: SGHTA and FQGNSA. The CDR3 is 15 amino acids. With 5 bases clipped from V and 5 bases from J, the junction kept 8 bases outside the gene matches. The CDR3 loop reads CASSAPSGGSETQYF. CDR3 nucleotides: TGTGCCAGCAGCGCCCCTAGCGGGGGTTCCGAGACCCAGTACTTC. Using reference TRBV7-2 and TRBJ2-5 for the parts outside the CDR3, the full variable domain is GAGVSQSPSNKVTEKGKDVELRCDPISGHTALYWYRQSLGQGLEFLIYFQGNSAPDKSGLPSDRFSAERTGGSVSTLTIQRTQQEDSAVYLCASSAPSGGSETQYFGPGTRLLVL.

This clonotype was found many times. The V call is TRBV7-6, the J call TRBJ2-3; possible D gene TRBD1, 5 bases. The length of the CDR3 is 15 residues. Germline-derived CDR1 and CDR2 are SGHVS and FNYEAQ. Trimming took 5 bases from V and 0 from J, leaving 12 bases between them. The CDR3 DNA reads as TGTGCCAGCAGCCTACAACAGGAGAGCACAGATACGCAGTATTTT. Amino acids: CASSLQQESTDTQYF. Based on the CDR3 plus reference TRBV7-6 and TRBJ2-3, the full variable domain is GAGVSQSPRYKVTKRGQDVALRCDPISGHVSLYWYRQALGQGPEFLTYFNYEAQQDKSGLPNDRFSAERPEGSISTLTIQRTEQRDSAMYRCASSLQQESTDTQYFGPGTRLTVL.

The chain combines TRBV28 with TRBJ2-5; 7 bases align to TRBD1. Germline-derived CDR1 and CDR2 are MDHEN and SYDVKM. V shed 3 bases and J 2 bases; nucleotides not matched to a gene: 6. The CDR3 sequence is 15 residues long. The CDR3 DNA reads TGTGCCAGCAGTTTCCTTGGGGACAGACAAGAGACCCAGTACTTC. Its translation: CASSFLGDRQETQYF. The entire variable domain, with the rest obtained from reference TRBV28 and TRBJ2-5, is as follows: DVKVTQSSRYLVKRTGEKVFLECVQDMDHENMFWYRQDPGLGLRLIYFSYDVKMKEKGDIPEGYSVSREKKERFSLILESASTNQTSMYLCASSFLGDRQETQYFGPGTRLLVL.

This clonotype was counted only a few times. CDR3 in amino acids: CASSYGGGNEKLFF. CDR3 DNA: TGTGCCAGCAGCTACGGGGGGGGGAATGAAAAACTGTTTTTT. V gene TRBV7-2 combines with J gene TRBJ1-4, with D possibly TRBD1 on 5 matching bases. This CDR3 has 14 amino acids. Germline CDR1 reads SGHTA; CDR2 reads FQGNSA. V was clipped by 4 bases and J by 5 bases, with 11 bases between them.

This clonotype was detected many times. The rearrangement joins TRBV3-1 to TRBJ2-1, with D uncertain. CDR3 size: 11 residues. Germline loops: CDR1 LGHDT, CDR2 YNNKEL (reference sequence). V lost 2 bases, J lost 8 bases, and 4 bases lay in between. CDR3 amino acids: CASSQFHEQFF. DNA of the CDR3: TGTGCCAGCAGCCAATTTCATGAGCAGTTCTTC.

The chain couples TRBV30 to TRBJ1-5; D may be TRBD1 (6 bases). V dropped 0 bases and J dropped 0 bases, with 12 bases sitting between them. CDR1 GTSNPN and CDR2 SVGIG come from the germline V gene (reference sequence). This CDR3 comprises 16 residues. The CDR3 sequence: CAWSVGGLLSNQPQHF. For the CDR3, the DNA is TGTGCCTGGAGTGTTGGGGGGCTACTTAGCAATCAGCCCCAGCATTTT.

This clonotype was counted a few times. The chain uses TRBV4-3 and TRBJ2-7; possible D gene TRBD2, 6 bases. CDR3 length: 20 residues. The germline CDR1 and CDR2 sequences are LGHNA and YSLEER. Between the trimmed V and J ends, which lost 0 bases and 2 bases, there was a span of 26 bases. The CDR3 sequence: CASSQETQVWGVGDPYEQYF. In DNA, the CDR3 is TGCGCCAGCAGCCAAGAGACCCAGGTGTGGGGGGTCGGGGACCCCTACGAGCAGTACTTC.

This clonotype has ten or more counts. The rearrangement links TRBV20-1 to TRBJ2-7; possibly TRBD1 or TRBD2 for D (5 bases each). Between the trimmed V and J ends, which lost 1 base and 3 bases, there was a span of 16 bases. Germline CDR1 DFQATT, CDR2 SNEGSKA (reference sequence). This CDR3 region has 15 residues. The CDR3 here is CSARAGAVEGYEQYF. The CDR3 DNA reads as TGCAGTGCTAGAGCCGGGGCAGTAGAGGGCTACGAGCAGTACTTC.

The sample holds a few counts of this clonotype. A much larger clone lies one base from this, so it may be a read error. The CDR3 loop reads CASSWSPGNDEQFF. CDR3 nucleotide sequence: TGCGCCAGCAGCTGGTCTCCAGGGAATGATGAGCAGTTCTTC. V gene TRBV5-1 combines with J gene TRBJ2-1; a weak D match, TRBD1 (5 bases). The V end was cut by 3 bases, the J end by 8 bases, with 15 bases between. From germline, CDR1 is SGHRS and CDR2 YFSETQ. This CDR3 contains 14 residues.

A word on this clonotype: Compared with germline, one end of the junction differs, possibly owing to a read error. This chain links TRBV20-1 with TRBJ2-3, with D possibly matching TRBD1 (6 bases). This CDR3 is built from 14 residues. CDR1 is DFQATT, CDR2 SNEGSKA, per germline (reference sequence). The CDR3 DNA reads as TGCGGTGCACCGCCAGGGGCGGACACGGATACGCAGTATTTT. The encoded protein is CGAPPGADTDTQYF.

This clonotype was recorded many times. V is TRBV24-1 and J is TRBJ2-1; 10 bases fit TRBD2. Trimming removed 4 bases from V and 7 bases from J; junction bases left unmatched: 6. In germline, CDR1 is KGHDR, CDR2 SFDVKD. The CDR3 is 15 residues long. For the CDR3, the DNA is TGTGCCACCAGTGAAATCGGGACTAGCGCGAATGAGCAGTTCTTC. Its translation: CATSEIGTSANEQFF.

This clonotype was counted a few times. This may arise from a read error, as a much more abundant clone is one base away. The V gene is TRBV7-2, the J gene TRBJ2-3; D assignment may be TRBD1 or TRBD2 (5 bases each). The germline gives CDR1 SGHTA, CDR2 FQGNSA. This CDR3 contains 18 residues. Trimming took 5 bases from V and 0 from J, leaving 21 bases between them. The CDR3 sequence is CASSAPHGGGRSTDTQYF. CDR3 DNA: TGTGCCAGCAGCGCCCCGCACGGTGGGGGAAGGAGCACAGATACGCAGTATTTT.

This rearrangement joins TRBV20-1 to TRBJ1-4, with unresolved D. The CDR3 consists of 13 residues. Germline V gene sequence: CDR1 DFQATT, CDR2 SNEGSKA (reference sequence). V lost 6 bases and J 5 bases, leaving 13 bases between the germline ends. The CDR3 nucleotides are TGCAGTGCCGGAGGCGGAGGAAATGAAAAACTGTTTTTT. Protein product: CSAGGGGNEKLFF.

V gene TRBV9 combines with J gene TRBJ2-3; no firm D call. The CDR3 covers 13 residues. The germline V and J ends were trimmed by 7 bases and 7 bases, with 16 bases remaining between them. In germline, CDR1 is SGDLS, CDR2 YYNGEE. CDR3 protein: CASALGSQHTQYF. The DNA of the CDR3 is TGTGCCAGCGCCCTCGGGTCCCAACATACGCAGTATTTT.

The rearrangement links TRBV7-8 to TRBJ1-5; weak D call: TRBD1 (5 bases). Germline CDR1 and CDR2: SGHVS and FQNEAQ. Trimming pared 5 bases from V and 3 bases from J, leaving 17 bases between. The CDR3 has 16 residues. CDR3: CASSQALQGHNQPQHF. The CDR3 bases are TGTGCCAGCAGCCAAGCCCTCCAGGGCCACAATCAGCCCCAGCATTTT.

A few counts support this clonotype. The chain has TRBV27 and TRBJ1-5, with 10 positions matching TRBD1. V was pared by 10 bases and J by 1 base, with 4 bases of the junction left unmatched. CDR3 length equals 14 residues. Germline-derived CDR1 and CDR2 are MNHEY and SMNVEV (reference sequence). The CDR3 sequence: CATRQGASNQPQHF. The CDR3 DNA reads TGTGCCACCCGACAGGGGGCGAGCAATCAGCCCCAGCATTTT.

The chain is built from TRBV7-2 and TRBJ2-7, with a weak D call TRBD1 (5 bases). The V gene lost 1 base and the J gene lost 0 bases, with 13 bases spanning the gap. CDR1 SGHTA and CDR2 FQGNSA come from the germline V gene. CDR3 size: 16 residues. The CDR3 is CASSLVGRASSYEQYF. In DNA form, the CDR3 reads TGTGCCAGCAGCTTAGTGGGCAGGGCGAGCTCCTACGAGCAGTACTTC.

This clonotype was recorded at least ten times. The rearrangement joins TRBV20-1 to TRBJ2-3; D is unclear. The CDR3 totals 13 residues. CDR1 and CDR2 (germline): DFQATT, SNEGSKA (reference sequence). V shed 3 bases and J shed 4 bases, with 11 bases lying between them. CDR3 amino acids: CSASSNTPDTQYF. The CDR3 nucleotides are TGCAGTGCTAGTTCGAACACGCCAGATACGCAGTATTTT.

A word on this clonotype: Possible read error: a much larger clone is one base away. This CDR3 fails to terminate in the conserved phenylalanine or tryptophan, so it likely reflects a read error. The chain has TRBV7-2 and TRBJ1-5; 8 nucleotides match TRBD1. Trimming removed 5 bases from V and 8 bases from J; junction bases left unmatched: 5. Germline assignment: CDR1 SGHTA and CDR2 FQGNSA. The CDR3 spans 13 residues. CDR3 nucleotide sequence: TGTGCCAGCAGCAGGGACAGGCAGGAGCCCCAGCATGTT. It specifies CASSRDRQEPQHV.

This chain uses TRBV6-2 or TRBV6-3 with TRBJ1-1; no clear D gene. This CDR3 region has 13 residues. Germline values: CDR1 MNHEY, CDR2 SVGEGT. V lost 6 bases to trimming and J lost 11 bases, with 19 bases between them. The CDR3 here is CASRSPGGGTAFF. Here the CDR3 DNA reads TGTGCCAGCAGGTCCCCTGGCGGAGGTACGGCTTTCTTT.

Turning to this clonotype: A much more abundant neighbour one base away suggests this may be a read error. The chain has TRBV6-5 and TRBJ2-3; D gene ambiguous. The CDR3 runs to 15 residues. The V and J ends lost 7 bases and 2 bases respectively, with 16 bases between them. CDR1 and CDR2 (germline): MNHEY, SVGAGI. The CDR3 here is CASILTVRTTDTQYF. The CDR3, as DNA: TGTGCCAGCATCCTTACCGTACGGACCACAGATACGCAGTATTTT.

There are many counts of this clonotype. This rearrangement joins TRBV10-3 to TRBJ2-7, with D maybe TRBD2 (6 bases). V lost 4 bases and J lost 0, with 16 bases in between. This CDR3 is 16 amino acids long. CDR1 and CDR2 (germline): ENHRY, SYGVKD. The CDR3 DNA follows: TGTGCCATCAGTGTCCCCGGGGGTCCCAGCTCCTACGAGCAGTACTTC. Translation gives CAISVPGGPSSYEQYF.

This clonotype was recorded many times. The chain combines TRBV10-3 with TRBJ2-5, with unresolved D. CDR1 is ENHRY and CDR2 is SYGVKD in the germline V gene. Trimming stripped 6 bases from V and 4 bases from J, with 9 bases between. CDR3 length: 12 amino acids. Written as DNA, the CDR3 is TGTGCCATCAGCACTAAGCGAGAGACCCAGTACTTC. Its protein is CAISTKRETQYF.

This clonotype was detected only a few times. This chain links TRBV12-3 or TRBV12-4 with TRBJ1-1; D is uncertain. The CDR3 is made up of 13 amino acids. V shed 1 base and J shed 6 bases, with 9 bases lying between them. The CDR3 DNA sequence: TGTGCCAGCAGTTTAGGGGGAAAGTCTGAAGCTTTCTTT. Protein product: CASSLGGKSEAFF.

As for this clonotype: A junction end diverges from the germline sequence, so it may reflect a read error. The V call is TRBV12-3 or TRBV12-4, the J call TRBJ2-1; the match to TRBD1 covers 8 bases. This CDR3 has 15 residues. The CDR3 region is CASTLGQGSYNDQFF. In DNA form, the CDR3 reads TGTGCCAGCACCCTAGGACAGGGAAGCTACAATGATCAGTTCTTC.

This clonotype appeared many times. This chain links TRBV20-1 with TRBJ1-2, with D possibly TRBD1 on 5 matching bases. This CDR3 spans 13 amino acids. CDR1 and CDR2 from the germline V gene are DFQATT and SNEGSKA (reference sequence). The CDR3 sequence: CSPKEGSNYGYTF. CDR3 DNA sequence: TGCAGCCCCAAGGAGGGGTCTAACTATGGCTACACCTTC.

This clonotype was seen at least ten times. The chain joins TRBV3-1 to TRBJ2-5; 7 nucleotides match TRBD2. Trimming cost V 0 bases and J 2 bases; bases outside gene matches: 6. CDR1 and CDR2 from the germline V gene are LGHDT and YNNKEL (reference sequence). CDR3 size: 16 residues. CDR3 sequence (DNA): TGTGCCAGCAGCCAAGAAAAGGGACTAACACAAGAGACCCAGTACTTC. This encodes CASSQEKGLTQETQYF.

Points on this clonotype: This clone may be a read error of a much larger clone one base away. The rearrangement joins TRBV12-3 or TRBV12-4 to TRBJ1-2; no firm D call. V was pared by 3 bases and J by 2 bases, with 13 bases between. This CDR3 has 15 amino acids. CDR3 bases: TGTGCCAGCAGTTTCCATGGCCTGGGGAACTATGGCTACACCTTC. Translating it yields CASSFHGLGNYGYTF.

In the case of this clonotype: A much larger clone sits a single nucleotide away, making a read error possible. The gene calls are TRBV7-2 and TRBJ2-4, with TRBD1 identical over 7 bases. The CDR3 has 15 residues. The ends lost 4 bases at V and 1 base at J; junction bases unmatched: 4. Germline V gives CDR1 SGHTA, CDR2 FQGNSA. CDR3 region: CTSSSQGLAKNIQYF. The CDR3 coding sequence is TGTACCAGCAGCTCACAGGGGCTGGCCAAAAACATTCAGTACTTC. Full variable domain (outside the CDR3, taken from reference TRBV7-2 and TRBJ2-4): GAGVSQSPSNKVTEKGKDVELRCDPISGHTALYWYRQSLGQGLEFLIYFQGNSAPDKSGLPSDRFSAERTGGSVSTLTIQRTQQEDSAVYLCTSSSQGLAKNIQYFGAGTRLSVL.